The 25 T cell receptor beta chains below were found in one sample sequenced in a study of regulatory T cells in long-lasting Graves disease. This sample's time point: newly diagnosed GD, antithyroid drugs for less than 3 months. The TCR library was made from RNA extracted from PBMCs. Investigators prepared the TCR beta libraries by applying iRepertoire HTBI primers and Arm-PCR of CDR3 regions. TCRdb reanalysed the multiplex PCR reads using MiXCR and keeps one entry per CDR3 protein. Of around 500,000 distinct CDR3 sequences detected, about 13% appear once; the ten largest clones hold roughly a tenth. The same specimen was also included in a second study, on T cells in Graves' hyperthyroidism and ophthalmopathy.

The sequences come from peripheral blood mononuclear cells (PBMCs), collected at new diagnosis, from a patient treated with antithyroid drugs. The receptors shown here come from a man aged 30-40 years with Graves disease.

This clonotype was recorded many times. The chain is built from TRBV20-1 and TRBJ2-1; 7 nucleotides agree with TRBD2. Germline CDR1 is DFQATT and CDR2 is SNEGSKA (reference sequence). Losses at the gene ends were 2 bases for V and 0 bases for J; bases not matched to a gene: 10. The CDR3 is 17 amino acids. CDR3 sequence: CSARRSSGTSSYNEQFF. CDR3 nucleotide sequence: TGCAGTGCTAGACGCTCTAGCGGAACAAGCTCCTACAATGAGCAGTTCTTC.

This clonotype has at least ten counts. The J gene is TRBJ2-7, the V gene TRBV7-2; TRBD2 matches 7 bases. The CDR3 loop spans 15 amino acids. Looked up from germline, CDR1 is SGHTA and CDR2 is FQGNSA. Trimming at V came to 5 bases and at J to 3 bases, leaving 10 bases not matched to a gene. The DNA for the CDR3 is TGTGCCAGCAGCCGATCGGCGGGAGACTTCTACGAGCAGTACTTC. It codes for CASSRSAGDFYEQYF.

This clonotype has only a few counts. The gene calls are TRBV7-9 and TRBJ2-4, with a possible D match to TRBD1 (5 bases). Germline V gene data show CDR1 as SEHNR and CDR2 as FQNEAQ (reference sequence). The CDR3 extends over 19 amino acids. Trimming pared 4 bases from V and 0 bases from J, leaving 22 bases between. CDR3 loop: CASSSSRTLGAVAKNIQYF. CDR3 DNA sequence: TGTGCCAGCAGCTCCTCCCGGACCCTAGGGGCTGTAGCCAAAAACATTCAGTACTTC.

Notes on this clonotype: Relative to the germline gene, one junction end is altered; a read error may explain this. The rearrangement links TRBV9 to TRBJ2-1; 7 nucleotides line up with TRBD2. The CDR3 contains 13 residues. Germline assignment: CDR1 SGDLS and CDR2 YYNGEE. CDR3 DNA: TGTGCCAGCAGCGTAGGTTTTTCGCGGGAGCAGCTCTTC. Its translation is CASSVGFSREQLF.

This clonotype occurred many times. The rearrangement uses TRBV20-1 and TRBJ2-7; 13 bases line up with TRBD2. The CDR3 is made up of 16 amino acids. Germline CDR1 and CDR2: DFQATT and SNEGSKA (reference sequence). Trimming took 5 bases from V and 3 from J; bases not matched to a gene: 10. The CDR3 nucleotides read TGCAGTGCTTCTCACCCAAGGACTAGCGGGAGCTACGAGCAGTACTTC. Its protein is CSASHPRTSGSYEQYF.

This clonotype was observed many times. This sequence joins TRBV10-3 and TRBJ2-5, with TRBD1 matching 9 bases. The CDR3 sequence is 13 residues long. V was pared by 8 bases and J by 3 bases, with 4 bases of the junction left unmatched. Germline V lookup: CDR1 ENHRY, CDR2 SYGVKD. Here the CDR3 DNA reads TGTGCCATCCGGGACAGGGAAAAAGAGACCCAGTACTTC. Translation gives CAIRDREKETQYF.

There are a few counts of this clonotype. V gene TRBV2 combines with J gene TRBJ1-6; 8 nucleotides line up with TRBD1. J was trimmed by 10 bases and V by 10 bases; bases with no gene match: 9. This CDR3 region has 13 residues. Germline CDR1 SNHLY, CDR2 FYNNEI. The CDR3 here is CATVGQGYSPLHF. The CDR3 DNA sequence: TGTGCCACTGTAGGACAGGGCTACTCACCCCTCCACTTT. The full variable domain, rest sourced from reference TRBV2 and TRBJ1-6, is EPEVTQTPSHQVTQMGQEVILRCVPISNHLYFYWYRQILGQKVEFLVSFYNNEISEKSEIFDDQFSVERPDGSNFTLKIRSTKLEDSAMYFCATVGQGYSPLHFGNGTRLTVT.

The table lists this clonotype with many counts. The chain joins TRBV2 to TRBJ2-7; D may be TRBD1 (8 bases). The germline CDR1 and CDR2 sequences are SNHLY and FYNNEI. Trimming stripped 2 bases from V and 5 bases from J, with 13 bases between. The CDR3 length is 14 residues. The chain's CDR3 is CASSERQGRDEQYF. For the CDR3, the DNA is TGTGCCAGCAGTGAAAGACAGGGGAGGGACGAGCAGTACTTC.

This clonotype appeared many times. This chain links TRBV6-1 with TRBJ2-7; D is perhaps TRBD1 (5 bases). Trimming stripped 2 bases from V and 2 bases from J, with 13 bases between. The germline V gene has CDR1 MNHNS and CDR2 SASEGT. The CDR3 is made up of 15 amino acids. The chain's CDR3 is CASSERARVTYEQYF. The CDR3 region has the DNA TGTGCCAGCAGTGAACGGGCCAGGGTAACCTACGAGCAGTACTTC.

This clonotype was detected many times. The chain employs TRBV20-1 and TRBJ1-2; 7 positions agree with TRBD1. Germline V CDR1 and CDR2: DFQATT, SNEGSKA (reference sequence). The CDR3 is made up of 14 amino acids. J lost 3 bases, V lost 6 bases, and 10 bases had no gene match. CDR3 sequence (DNA): TGCAGTGCACGGACCACAGGGGATGACTATGGCTACACCTTC. This sequence encodes CSARTTGDDYGYTF.

Worth noting for this clonotype: A far larger clone differs by one base, so this is likely a read error. J is TRBJ1-1 and V is TRBV27; D is undetermined. V was trimmed by 6 bases and J by 1 base, leaving 9 bases between them. CDR1 MNHEY and CDR2 SMNVEV come from the germline V gene (reference sequence). The CDR3 contains 13 residues. The CDR3 here is CASRGGTNTEAFF. CDR3 DNA sequence: TGTGCCAGCAGGGGAGGTACGAACACTGAAGCTTTCTTT.

This clonotype was detected ten times or more. CDR3 DNA sequence: TGTGCCAGCAGGGGTGTCCGAGCCAAAAACATTCAGTACTTC. It yields the protein CASRGVRAKNIQYF. The chain is built from TRBV28 and TRBJ2-4; D is ambiguous. CDR1 is MDHEN, CDR2 SYDVKM, per germline. V shed 6 bases and J shed 0 bases, with 9 bases lying between them. The CDR3 length is 14 residues.

This clonotype showed up many times. This chain links TRBV9 with TRBJ2-3, with 8 bases aligning to TRBD2. In germline, CDR1 is SGDLS, CDR2 YYNGEE. The CDR3 sequence is 16 residues long. The ends lost 0 bases at V and 0 bases at J; junction bases unmatched: 3. CDR3 protein: CASSVGTSPSTDTQYF. In DNA form, the CDR3 reads TGTGCCAGCAGCGTAGGGACTAGCCCTAGCACAGATACGCAGTATTTT.

There are many counts of this clonotype. The V call is TRBV7-9, the J call TRBJ2-3; 7 bases are shared with TRBD1. The ends lost 2 bases at V and 5 bases at J; junction bases unmatched: 10. CDR3 length: 16 residues. Germline-derived CDR1 and CDR2 are SEHNR and FQNEAQ (reference sequence). Here the CDR3 reads CASSLPWGRGQDTQYF. Written as DNA, the CDR3 is TGTGCCAGCAGCTTACCCTGGGGTAGGGGGCAAGATACGCAGTATTTT.

Ten or more counts support this clonotype. The V and J genes are TRBV5-5 and TRBJ1-1; no definite D call. The germline gives CDR1 SGHKS, CDR2 YYEKEE (reference sequence). The length of the CDR3 is 12 residues. The V end was cut by 0 bases, the J end by 7 bases, with 7 bases between. CDR3 in amino acids: CASSLVGFEAFF. Written as DNA, the CDR3 is TGTGCCAGCAGCTTGGTCGGATTTGAAGCTTTCTTT.

This clonotype was counted many times. Compared with germline, one end of the junction differs, possibly owing to a read error. This rearrangement joins TRBV20-1 to TRBJ2-1; possibly TRBD2 for D (5 bases). The CDR3 loop spans 11 amino acids. Germline CDR1 is DFQATT and CDR2 is SNEGSKA (reference sequence). The CDR3 here is CGASAGNEQFF. The CDR3 DNA is TGCGGTGCTAGTGCGGGCAATGAGCAGTTCTTC.

Here the CDR3 DNA reads TGTGCCAGCTCACCAGGGGGGCTCCCCGGGGCCAACGTCCTGACTTTC. This codes for CASSPGGLPGANVLTF. The gene calls are TRBV2 and TRBJ2-6; TRBD1 is a possible D gene (7 bases). The CDR3 sequence is 16 residues long. The ends were cut back, 8 bases at V and 4 bases at J, with 18 bases in the middle. The germline V gene encodes CDR1 SNHLY and CDR2 FYNNEI.

This clonotype appeared many times. This sequence joins TRBV28 and TRBJ2-1, with 8 positions matching TRBD2. V shed 7 bases and J 7 bases; nucleotides not matched to a gene: 15. Germline V lookup: CDR1 MDHEN, CDR2 SYDVKM. The CDR3 spans 16 residues. The DNA of the CDR3 is TGTGCCAGCACCGAACAAGTAGCGGGGCGGACAAATGAGCAGTTCTTC. It specifies CASTEQVAGRTNEQFF.

This clonotype was counted many times. The CDR3 DNA reads as TGTGCCACCACAACTAGCGGGAGAGGCTACGAGCAGTACTTC. This gives the protein CATTTSGRGYEQYF. The chain has TRBV2 and TRBJ2-7; 11 bases align to TRBD2. This CDR3 has 14 residues. Germline V gene sequence: CDR1 SNHLY, CDR2 FYNNEI. V lost 10 bases and J lost 3; bases outside the gene matches: 8. The complete variable domain, with remaining parts taken from reference TRBV2 and TRBJ2-7, reads EPEVTQTPSHQVTQMGQEVILRCVPISNHLYFYWYRQILGQKVEFLVSFYNNEISEKSEIFDDQFSVERPDGSNFTLKIRSTKLEDSAMYFCATTTSGRGYEQYFGPGTRLTVT.

This clonotype was recorded at least ten times. This chain connects TRBV28 to TRBJ2-3; no definite D call. Germline CDR1 MDHEN, CDR2 SYDVKM. The V end was cut by 6 bases, the J end by 1 base, with 8 bases between. This CDR3 has 13 residues. The CDR3 DNA reads as TGTGCCAGCAGGCGACATGGCACAGATACGCAGTATTTT. This gives the protein CASRRHGTDTQYF.

There are many counts of this clonotype. The rearrangement links TRBV6-1 to TRBJ2-7, with 9 bases fitting TRBD2. There are 18 residues in the CDR3. Trimming at V came to 4 bases and at J to 0 bases, leaving 13 bases not matched to a gene. Germline V gene data show CDR1 as MNHNS and CDR2 as SASEGT. CDR3 sequence (DNA): TGTGCCAGCAGTGCACTGGGGCGGGAGGGACTGAACTCCTACGAGCAGTACTTC. It codes for CASSALGREGLNSYEQYF.

This chain connects TRBV3-1 to TRBJ2-4; TRBD2 matches 7 bases. There are 16 residues in the CDR3. In germline, CDR1 is LGHDT, CDR2 YNNKEL (reference sequence). V shed 3 bases, J shed 6 bases, and the junction held 11 bases outside the gene matches. The CDR3 nucleotides read TGTGCCAGCAGCCACCCTTCTAGCGGACCATCAAACATTCAGTACTTC. Protein product: CASSHPSSGPSNIQYF.

This clonotype was seen repeatedly, ten times or more. This chain connects TRBV11-1 to TRBJ2-5; unclear D gene. The germline V gene encodes CDR1 SGHAT and CDR2 FQDESV (reference sequence). The CDR3 consists of 13 residues. The V gene lost 2 bases and the J gene lost 0 bases, with 4 bases spanning the gap. The CDR3 nucleotides are TGTGCCAGCAGCTTAAGGGACCAAGAGACCCAGTACTTC. Translation: CASSLRDQETQYF.

This clonotype was seen many times. The V call is TRBV2, the J call TRBJ2-1, with no clear D. This CDR3 has 13 amino acids. Looked up from germline, CDR1 is SNHLY and CDR2 is FYNNEI. The germline V and J ends were trimmed by 6 bases and 10 bases, with 16 bases remaining between them. The CDR3 bases are TGTGCCAGCAGGGCCGAACCGTACGACGAGCAGTTCTTC. Translated, it gives CASRAEPYDEQFF.

This clonotype was observed at least ten times. This rearrangement joins TRBV12-3 or TRBV12-4 to TRBJ2-5; TRBD2 matches at 12 bases. Trimming removed 4 bases from V and 4 bases from J; junction bases left unmatched: 1. The CDR3 extends over 14 amino acids. CDR3 DNA sequence: TGTGCCAGCAGTTCTAGCGGGAGGGGAGAGACCCAGTACTTC. Translation gives CASSSSGRGETQYF.